What follows is one T cell receptor (beta chain) and its context. The antigen is not known. Primers for the PCR totalled 60 Vbeta and 13 Jbeta. Data came from immunoSEQ multiplex PCR; TCRdb stores just in-frame clones and leaves some out. Found here are 100,000 to 150,000 clones, about 78% of them singletons; the top ten hold about 3%. V lost 5 bases to trimming and J lost 2 bases; unmatched junction nucleotides: 7. The CDR3 has 16 amino acids. Germline V lookup: CDR1 KGHSH, CDR2 LQKENI. This entry is derived from a study of cytomegalovirus exposure and HLA in healthy donors. Study conclusions and caveats: In a later analysis, V- and J-gene trimming of beta chains associated with a DCLRE1C missense variant, replicated independently. Associated with HLA alleles at 0.05 false discovery rate in a later analysis were 16,951 TCR beta sequences.

The chain carries TRBV18 and TRBJ2-3, with 10 bases matching TRBD2. The clonotype comes from a human donor in good health. The sample consisted of PBMCs. CDR3: CASSAIAGGHTDTQYF. CDR3 coding DNA: TGTGCCAGCTCAGCCATAGCGGGGGGCCACACAGATACGCAGTATTTT.